The 5 T cell receptor beta chains given below trace back to one sample, sequenced in a study of blood T cells in healthy people across ages. For the second PCR, which ran for roughly 7 to 11 cycles, a sample-barcoded 5' primer and a J-beta primer mix were used. TCRdb independently ran MiXCR on the 5' RACE reads; one entry per CDR3 protein. The sample lists 1.5 million to 2 million distinct CDR3 sequences, 25% to 30% occurring once. The sample taken for sequencing was blood. Source of these receptors: a woman aged 25 to 39 in good health.

This sequence joins TRBV7-2 and TRBJ2-2, with D possibly matching TRBD2 (7 bases). The CDR3 runs 16 residues. V dropped 0 bases and J dropped 6 bases, with 14 bases sitting between them. CDR1 and CDR2 (germline): SGHTA, FQGNSA. CDR3 in DNA: TGTGCCAGCAGCTTAGCCCCCGAGGGGGGGGCCGGGGAGCTGTTTTTT. Amino acid sequence: CASSLAPEGGAGELFF.

This clonotype came up many times. This chain connects TRBV29-1 to TRBJ2-5; D is undetermined. The CDR3 has 17 residues. V shed 7 bases and J shed 0 bases, with 24 bases lying between them. The V gene's germline CDR1 is SQVTM and CDR2 ANQGSEA. The CDR3 spells CSAPAALWGSDQETQYF. The CDR3 DNA sequence: TGCAGCGCCCCGGCGGCCTTATGGGGTTCGGACCAAGAGACCCAGTACTTC.

V and J are TRBV12-3 or TRBV12-4 and TRBJ1-3; D is possibly TRBD1 (5 bases). The CDR3 extends over 14 amino acids. Trimming took 9 bases from V and 2 from J, leaving 14 bases between them. CDR3 sequence (DNA): TGTGCCAGTGCCGTTGGGGCAACTGGAAACACCATATATTTT. Translated, it gives CASAVGATGNTIYF.

The table lists this clonotype with a few counts. CDR3 in DNA: TGTGCCAGCAGCCCCCAGGGGCTGGTTAATGAAAAACTGTTTTTT. It is translated as CASSPQGLVNEKLFF. The chain couples TRBV7-2 to TRBJ1-4, with a possible D match to TRBD1 (6 bases). V shed 5 bases and J shed 4 bases, with 14 bases lying between them. The CDR3 extends over 15 amino acids. Germline-derived CDR1 and CDR2 are SGHTA and FQGNSA.

This clonotype was observed many times. The chain employs TRBV29-1 and TRBJ2-7; 9 bases are shared with TRBD1. The CDR3 is 14 amino acids. V trimming: 6 bases; J trimming: 1 base; junction bases outside the gene matches: 7. Germline CDR1 is SQVTM and CDR2 is ANQGSEA. The CDR3 DNA is TGCAGCGTCGGAACAGGGGGCGCATCCTACGAGCAGTACTTC. Translation gives CSVGTGGASYEQYF.